These 31 T cell receptor beta chains were all obtained from the same sample, sequenced in a study of blood T cell repertoires in COVID-19. Clones were sequenced by immunoSEQ multiplex PCR, and TCRdb holds only the in-frame ones, with some missing. The sample holds 350,000 to 450,000 clones, 80% to 90% seen once. The sample consisted of PBMCs or T cells enriched from blood (not recorded which). The receptors were sampled from a man in his forties in a cohort exposed to, infected with or recovered from COVID-19 (not recorded which).

The gene calls are TRBV6-1 and TRBJ1-3; D may be TRBD1 (6 bases). The CDR3 extends over 15 amino acids. V lost 3 bases and J 4 bases, leaving 13 bases between the germline ends. From germline, CDR1 is MNHNS and CDR2 SASEGT. The CDR3 protein is CASSENRAGGNTIYF. CDR3 sequence (DNA): TGTGCCAGCAGTGAGAACAGGGCCGGCGGAAACACCATATATTTT.

The chain carries TRBV3-1 (or the pseudogene TRBV3-2) and TRBJ2-3; D is ambiguous. CDR3 length: 13 amino acids. The ends were cut back, 4 bases at V and 2 bases at J, with 7 bases in the middle. Germline V lookup: CDR1 LGHDT, CDR2 YNNKEL (reference sequence). The CDR3 is CASSPQFTDTQYF. The CDR3 nucleotides are TGTGCCAGCAGCCCGCAGTTCACAGATACGCAGTATTTT.

The rearrangement links TRBV5-4 to TRBJ2-2, with 7 bases that match TRBD2. Germline trimming cut 1 base from V and 6 bases from J; bases unmatched to any gene: 0. The CDR3 totals 13 residues. Germline CDR1 SGHNT, CDR2 YYREEE (reference sequence). Written as DNA, the CDR3 is TGTGCCAGCAGCTTGCGGGGGGCCGGGGAGCTGTTTTTT. This codes for CASSLRGAGELFF.

The rearrangement uses TRBV10-3 and TRBJ1-3; tentative D call: TRBD1 (6 bases). The CDR3 sequence is 13 residues long. Trimming stripped 9 bases from V and 2 bases from J, with 11 bases between. The germline V gene encodes CDR1 ENHRY and CDR2 SYGVKD. CDR3 nucleotides: TGTGCCATTCAACAGGGACCTGGAAACACCATATATTTT. Amino acids: CAIQQGPGNTIYF.

This chain joins TRBV10-2 and TRBJ1-1; D gene uncertain. Trimming pared 1 base from V and 1 base from J, leaving 10 bases between. CDR1 and CDR2 (germline): WSHSY, SAAADI. The CDR3 is made up of 15 amino acids. This CDR3 is CASSEFGWRNTEAFF. Written as DNA, the CDR3 is TGCGCCAGCAGTGAGTTCGGTTGGAGGAACACTGAAGCTTTCTTT.

This chain connects TRBV5-1 to TRBJ2-7; 8 nucleotides line up with TRBD1. The CDR3 sequence is 15 residues long. V shed 0 bases, J shed 2 bases, and the junction held 4 bases outside the gene matches. Germline V lookup: CDR1 SGHRS, CDR2 YFSETQ. The CDR3 sequence is CASSLAGTGPYEQYF. CDR3 bases: TGCGCCAGCAGCTTGGCCGGGACAGGACCCTACGAGCAGTACTTC.

The rearrangement links TRBV10-3 to TRBJ2-6, with D maybe TRBD1 (5 bases). V dropped 6 bases and J dropped 1 base, with 7 bases sitting between them. The CDR3 loop spans 14 amino acids. Germline V gives CDR1 ENHRY, CDR2 SYGVKD. This CDR3 is CAIRQGSGANVLTF. In DNA, the CDR3 is TGTGCCATCAGGCAGGGATCTGGGGCCAACGTCCTGACTTTC.

The chain couples TRBV19 to TRBJ1-5, with D possibly matching TRBD1 (5 bases). Trimming cost V 3 bases and J 4 bases, with 10 bases left between them. This CDR3 is 14 amino acids long. CDR1 and CDR2 from the germline V gene are LNHDA and SQIVND (reference sequence). The CDR3 DNA follows: TGTGCCAGTAGTATCGAAGGGGAAAATCAGCCCCAGCATTTT. It yields the protein CASSIEGENQPQHF.

This chain joins TRBV28 and TRBJ2-7; TRBD2 might be the D (7 bases). Looked up from germline, CDR1 is MDHEN and CDR2 is SYDVKM. The ends were cut back, 6 bases at V and 2 bases at J, with 17 bases in the middle. This CDR3 comprises 15 residues. The CDR3 loop is CASRDRLAATYEQYF. The CDR3 nucleotides read TGTGCCAGCAGGGACAGACTAGCTGCCACCTACGAGCAGTACTTC.

V and J are TRBV6-5 and TRBJ1-2, with 8 bases identical to TRBD1. Per germline, CDR1 MNHEY and CDR2 SVGAGI. Germline trimming cut 6 bases from V and 5 bases from J; bases unmatched to any gene: 8. This CDR3 contains 14 residues. CDR3 bases: TGTGCCAGCAGATCCCAGACAGGGGTTTATGGCTACACCTTC. This encodes CASRSQTGVYGYTF.

CDR3 protein: CASSPPRGGNTEAFF. The CDR3 DNA reads TGTGCCAGCAGCCCCCCCCGGGGGGGGAACACTGAAGCTTTCTTT. V usage is TRBV7-9 and J usage is TRBJ1-1; maybe TRBD1 (5 bases). Germline values: CDR1 SEHNR, CDR2 FQNEAQ (reference sequence). Trimming removed 5 bases from V and 1 base from J, with 14 bases in between. CDR3 length: 15 residues.

The chain recombines TRBV2 with TRBJ1-2; a weak D match, TRBD1 (6 bases). The V and J ends lost 6 bases and 4 bases respectively, with 12 bases between them. CDR1 and CDR2 from the germline V gene are SNHLY and FYNNEI. CDR3 length equals 13 residues. CDR3 protein: CASSAGQSYGYTF. The CDR3 DNA reads TGTGCCAGCAGCGCTGGACAGAGCTATGGCTACACCTTC.

The chain has TRBV19 and TRBJ2-2; TRBD1 matches 7 bases. This CDR3 has 16 residues. With V trimmed by 1 base and J by 0 bases, 2 bases remained unmatched. CDR1 LNHDA and CDR2 SQIVND come from the germline V gene (reference sequence). The CDR3 protein is CASSIAGTANTGELFF. CDR3 sequence (DNA): TGTGCCAGTAGTATAGCGGGGACAGCGAACACCGGGGAGCTGTTTTTT.

The chain joins TRBV24-1 to TRBJ2-7, with 9 nucleotides matching TRBD1. The CDR3 runs to 14 residues. CDR1 KGHDR and CDR2 SFDVKD come from the germline V gene. V trimming: 1 base; J trimming: 7 bases; junction bases outside the gene matches: 4. The chain's CDR3 is CATSDFVDRGEQYF. The CDR3 DNA sequence: TGTGCCACCAGTGATTTCGTAGACAGGGGGGAGCAGTACTTC.

The chain joins TRBV6-5 to TRBJ2-2; 7 nucleotides align to TRBD2. The V and J ends lost 11 bases and 4 bases, in that order; junction bases with no gene match: 10. The CDR3 totals 14 residues. Germline values: CDR1 MNHEY, CDR2 SVGAGI. The CDR3 reads CAHPSASGTGELFF. The CDR3 DNA reads TGTGCCCACCCTAGTGCTAGCGGCACCGGGGAGCTGTTTTTT.

The V call is TRBV3-1 (or the pseudogene TRBV3-2), the J call TRBJ2-3, with TRBD2 identical over 9 bases. The CDR3 is 15 amino acids. From germline, CDR1 is LGHDT and CDR2 YNNKEL (reference sequence). The ends lost 0 bases at V and 9 bases at J; junction bases unmatched: 7. This CDR3 is CASSQDNSRGGTQYF. The CDR3 DNA is TGTGCCAGCAGCCAAGATAACTCGCGGGGGGGGACGCAGTATTTT.

The chain has TRBV28 and TRBJ2-1, with 8 bases that match TRBD2. V was clipped by 2 bases and J by 5 bases; unmatched bases: 5. Looked up from germline, CDR1 is MDHEN and CDR2 is SYDVKM. This CDR3 is 15 amino acids long. For the CDR3, the DNA is TGTGCCAGCAGTTTACGGACTAGCTACGACAATGAGCAGTTCTTC. Translation: CASSLRTSYDNEQFF.

J is TRBJ2-3 and V is TRBV7-3; 10 nucleotides match TRBD1. The germline gives CDR1 SGHTA, CDR2 FQGTGA. This CDR3 region has 15 residues. Trimming took 3 bases from V and 7 from J; bases not matched to a gene: 7. Here the CDR3 reads CASSLAGTGEHTQYF. CDR3 nucleotides: TGTGCCAGCAGCTTGGCCGGGACAGGGGAACATACGCAGTATTTT.

The chain employs TRBV7-9 and TRBJ1-1; 12 bases align to TRBD1. From germline, CDR1 is SEHNR and CDR2 FQNEAQ (reference sequence). The V and J ends lost 5 bases and 1 base, in that order; junction bases with no gene match: 5. The CDR3 runs to 16 residues. This chain's CDR3 is CASSNTGQGANTEAFF. The CDR3 nucleotides are TGTGCCAGCAGCAACACGGGACAGGGGGCGAACACTGAAGCTTTCTTT. The variable domain in full, with the rest retrieved from reference TRBV7-9 and TRBJ1-1, is DTGVSQNPRHKITKRGQNVTFRCDPISEHNRLYWYRQTLGQGPEFLTYFQNEAQLEKSRLLSDRFSAERPKGSFSTLEIQRTEQGDSAMYLCASSNTGQGANTEAFFGQGTRLTVV.

This sequence joins TRBV6-5 and TRBJ2-7, with 10 bases lining up with TRBD2. The trim removed 11 bases at V and 3 bases at J, leaving 13 bases unmatched. Germline loops: CDR1 MNHEY, CDR2 SVGAGI. This CDR3 comprises 15 residues. The CDR3 here is CASARGLAGVYEQYF. Written as DNA, the CDR3 is TGTGCCTCCGCAAGGGGGCTAGCGGGAGTCTACGAGCAGTACTTC.

The chain joins TRBV18 to TRBJ2-1; D is unclear. Trimming removed 0 bases at V and 5 bases at J, with 14 bases between. CDR1 and CDR2 from the germline V gene are KGHSH and LQKENI. The CDR3 covers 16 residues. Written as DNA, the CDR3 is TGTGCCAGCTCACCACCGGCTTACGGAGAAAACAATGAGCAGTTCTTC. Translating it yields CASSPPAYGENNEQFF.

The chain uses TRBV6-6 and TRBJ2-7, with 8 bases fitting TRBD2. V gave up 0 bases and J gave up 7 bases; unmatched junction bases: 8. Per germline, CDR1 MNHNY and CDR2 SVGAGI (reference sequence). The CDR3 consists of 15 residues. The CDR3 coding sequence is TGTGCCAGCAGTTACTCTGGCGGGAGGTTGTTAGAGCAGTACTTC. Its translation: CASSYSGGRLLEQYF.

The chain employs TRBV27 and TRBJ1-5; D perhaps matches TRBD1 (5 bases). The V gene lost 0 bases and the J gene lost 4 bases, with 16 bases spanning the gap. The germline V gene encodes CDR1 MNHEY and CDR2 SMNVEV (reference sequence). The CDR3 consists of 17 residues. The DNA for the CDR3 is TGTGCCAGCAGTTTATCGACGCCGGGGGGAAGAAATCAGCCCCAGCATTTT. This gives the protein CASSLSTPGGRNQPQHF.

The V call is TRBV7-2, the J call TRBJ2-7; TRBD2 matches at 7 bases. The germline CDR1 and CDR2 sequences are SGHTA and FQGNSA. J lost 2 bases, V lost 6 bases, and 13 bases had no gene match. This CDR3 has 16 residues. The CDR3 loop reads CASSPLIAGPPYEQYF. DNA of the CDR3: TGTGCCAGCAGTCCCCTAATAGCGGGCCCTCCCTACGAGCAGTACTTC.

This clone was counted a single time. V usage is TRBV18 and J usage is TRBJ1-1, with 9 bases that match TRBD1. Unmatched junction bases numbered 9, after V lost 0 bases and J lost 4 bases. The V gene's germline CDR1 is KGHSH and CDR2 LQKENI. The CDR3 loop spans 17 amino acids. CDR3 sequence: CASSPPGTGRTSTEAFF. The CDR3 bases are TGTGCCAGCTCACCACCGGGGACAGGGAGAACTAGCACTGAAGCTTTCTTT.

The chain uses TRBV5-1 and TRBJ2-7; 9 bases are shared with TRBD1. The J segment lost 0 bases and the V segment lost 4 bases, leaving 5 bases of the junction unmatched. In germline, CDR1 is SGHRS, CDR2 YFSETQ. This CDR3 is 15 amino acids long. CDR3 in amino acids: CASSRTGVDSYEQYF. The CDR3 DNA reads as TGCGCCAGCAGCCGGACAGGGGTGGACTCCTACGAGCAGTACTTC.

The chain joins TRBV30 to TRBJ1-5; no clear D gene. The CDR3 spans 14 residues. Germline V gene lookup returns CDR1 GTSNPN and CDR2 SVGIG (reference sequence). Trimming removed 4 bases from V and 5 bases from J, with 15 bases in between. CDR3 in DNA: TGTGCCTGGAAAGGGAGTAGTTTGGATCAGCCCCAGCATTTT. The encoded protein is CAWKGSSLDQPQHF.

The chain is built from TRBV18 and TRBJ1-1; 8 bases line up with TRBD1. The CDR3 is 15 amino acids. V lost 3 bases and J lost 5; bases outside the gene matches: 8. Germline values: CDR1 KGHSH, CDR2 LQKENI. The CDR3: CASSPDRAGGTEAFF. For the CDR3, the DNA is TGTGCCAGCTCACCGGACAGGGCAGGAGGTACTGAAGCTTTCTTT.

J is TRBJ2-1 and V is TRBV20-1; 8 bases agree with TRBD2. In germline, CDR1 is DFQATT, CDR2 SNEGSKA (reference sequence). The CDR3 is 16 residues long. V was clipped by 3 bases and J by 5 bases; unmatched bases: 12. CDR3 protein: CSASGPGLALNNEQFF. CDR3 sequence (DNA): TGCAGTGCTAGTGGTCCAGGACTAGCTCTCAACAATGAGCAGTTCTTC.

There are a few counts of this clone. The rearrangement links TRBV6-2 or TRBV6-3 to TRBJ2-3, with 8 bases lining up with TRBD2. The CDR3 extends over 16 amino acids. CDR1 and CDR2 from the germline V gene are MNHEY and SVGEGT. The junction had 6 bases not matched to a gene; V was cut back by 2 bases and J by 2 bases. In DNA, the CDR3 is TGTGCCAGCAGTTACCCCCGACTAGCGCCCACAGATACGCAGTATTTT. It codes for CASSYPRLAPTDTQYF.

The gene calls are TRBV7-8 and TRBJ2-5, with D possibly TRBD2 on 6 matching bases. The germline gives CDR1 SGHVS, CDR2 FQNEAQ. V was shortened by 5 bases and J by 2 bases, with 9 bases between the two germline ends. This CDR3 is built from 13 residues. The DNA for the CDR3 is TGTGCCAGCAGCGTCGGACTACAAGAGACCCAGTACTTC. Translated: CASSVGLQETQYF.